The 9 T cell receptor beta chains reported below all come from one sample, sequenced in a study of blood T cell repertoires in COVID-19. TCRdb keeps only in-frame clones here, not all; method: immunoSEQ multiplex PCR. The table includes roughly 28,000 clones, roughly nine tenths detected once. The sequencing sample was made of peripheral blood. The receptors were gathered from a human donor with acute or convalescent COVID-19. The donor label of this sample is uncertain.

The chain links TRBV6-5 to TRBJ2-7, with 10 positions matching TRBD2. J gave up 0 bases and V 11 bases, and 4 bases lay outside the gene matches. The CDR3 has 13 amino acids. Germline values: CDR1 MNHEY, CDR2 SVGAGI. The CDR3 is CASAGGYSYEQYF. CDR3 coding DNA: TGTGCCTCAGCGGGGGGGTACTCCTACGAGCAGTACTTC.

This rearrangement joins TRBV10-2 to TRBJ1-4, with D uncertain. Trimming stripped 3 bases from V and 8 bases from J, with 19 bases between. The CDR3 is 16 amino acids. Germline CDR1 WSHSY, CDR2 SAAADI. The CDR3 region has the DNA TGCGCCAGCAGTGACTTCAGGCCGAATGGTGGGGAAAAACTGTTTTTT. This codes for CASSDFRPNGGEKLFF.

The V gene is TRBV12-3 or TRBV12-4, the J gene TRBJ1-1; D possibly corresponds to TRBD1 (5 bases). The ends were cut back, 3 bases at V and 4 bases at J, with 9 bases in the middle. The CDR3 spans 13 residues. DNA of the CDR3: TGTGCCAGCAGTTTTGGGGGGTTCACTGAAGCTTTCTTT. As protein: CASSFGGFTEAFF.

The chain couples TRBV11-2 to TRBJ2-7; 7 bases map to TRBD1. The germline CDR1 and CDR2 sequences are SGHAT and FQNNGV. V was clipped by 5 bases and J by 4 bases; unmatched bases: 2. The CDR3 extends over 12 amino acids. The CDR3 loop is CASSPTGYEQYV. Written as DNA, the CDR3 is TGTGCCAGCAGCCCGACAGGGTACGAGCAGTACGTC.

The J gene is TRBJ1-2, the V gene TRBV29-1; 10 positions agree with TRBD1. This CDR3 has 13 residues. CDR1 is SQVTM and CDR2 is ANQGSEA in the germline V gene. The ends lost 5 bases at V and 4 bases at J; junction bases unmatched: 4. CDR3 nucleotides: TGCAGCGTTCTCCGGGACAGGGGCTATGGCTACACCTTC. Its translation is CSVLRDRGYGYTF.

The chain has TRBV6-1 and TRBJ1-3, with TRBD1 as a possible D gene (6 bases). The CDR3 contains 13 residues. From germline, CDR1 is MNHNS and CDR2 SASEGT. V dropped 6 bases and J dropped 8 bases, with 14 bases sitting between them. The DNA of the CDR3 is TGTGCCAGCAGGCCCGGACAGAGGGACACCATATATTTT. This encodes CASRPGQRDTIYF.

The chain has TRBV14 and TRBJ2-3; no clear D. The V gene's germline CDR1 is SGHDN and CDR2 FVKESK. Trimming took 4 bases from V and 9 from J, leaving 11 bases between them. The CDR3 covers 12 residues. CDR3 loop: CASSPYYNTQYF. The CDR3, as DNA: TGTGCCAGCAGCCCCTACTACAACACGCAGTATTTT.

This clone was counted a few times. The rearrangement uses TRBV6-1 and TRBJ2-1, with TRBD2 matching 10 bases. The CDR3 covers 15 residues. The germline V gene has CDR1 MNHNS and CDR2 SASEGT. V was clipped by 1 base and J by 9 bases; unmatched bases: 6. As DNA, the CDR3 is TGTGCCAGCAGTGAAGGGGCTAGCGGGAGAGGTGAGCAGTTCTTC. It specifies CASSEGASGRGEQFF.

CDR3 bases: TGTGCCACCAGTGATTGGGGGGAGCCCCAGCATTTT. Its protein product is CATSDWGEPQHF. The genes are TRBV24-1 and TRBJ1-5; D is perhaps TRBD1 (5 bases). Germline CDR1 is KGHDR and CDR2 is SFDVKD. The length of the CDR3 is 12 residues. Trimming removed 2 bases from V and 8 bases from J, with 6 bases in between.